One and the same sample provided the 13 T cell receptor beta chains below, sequenced in a study of T cell responses to AZD1222 COVID-19 vaccine. Method: immunoSEQ multiplex PCR; TCRdb's copy keeps in-frame clones and lacks some. Of roughly 100,000 clones listed, roughly 87% are singletons. Sequences were derived from peripheral blood, sampled on day 0 of AZD1222 vaccination. These receptor sequences come from an adult in good health.

V and J are TRBV5-4 and TRBJ2-1; the match to TRBD1 covers 12 bases. V lost 4 bases, J lost 0 bases, and 11 bases stayed unmatched. The V gene's germline CDR1 is SGHNT and CDR2 YYREEE (reference sequence). The CDR3 sequence is 19 residues long. DNA for the CDR3: TGTGCCAGCAGCAACCCGGGACAGGGGGCCCCCAGCTCCTACAATGAGCAGTTCTTC. It is translated as CASSNPGQGAPSSYNEQFF.

The CDR3 spells CATSRDREGSTEAFF. In nucleotides, the CDR3 is TGTGCCACCAGCAGAGACAGGGAGGGGAGCACTGAAGCTTTCTTT. This chain connects TRBV15 to TRBJ1-1, with a possible D match to TRBD1 (5 bases). The germline CDR1 and CDR2 sequences are LNHNV and YYDKDF (reference sequence). The germline V and J ends were trimmed by 0 bases and 4 bases, with 12 bases remaining between them. CDR3 size: 15 residues.

The chain recombines TRBV4-2 with TRBJ1-4, with D possibly being TRBD1 (5 bases). V was clipped by 0 bases and J by 6 bases, with 11 bases between them. The germline V gene has CDR1 LGHNA and CDR2 YNFKEQ. The CDR3 is 15 amino acids. The CDR3 is CASSQEGGVDEKLFF. CDR3 sequence (DNA): TGTGCCAGCAGCCAAGAGGGGGGGGTTGATGAAAAACTGTTTTTT.

The V gene is TRBV28, the J gene TRBJ1-1, with D hard to call. The germline V and J ends were trimmed by 2 bases and 1 base, with 2 bases remaining between them. CDR1 MDHEN and CDR2 SYDVKM come from the germline V gene. The CDR3 extends over 12 amino acids. Here the CDR3 reads CASSLRNTEAFF. The CDR3 DNA sequence: TGTGCCAGCAGTTTAAGGAACACTGAAGCTTTCTTT.

The J gene is TRBJ1-5, the V gene TRBV6-5, with D uncertain. The CDR3 has 15 residues. Germline V lookup: CDR1 MNHEY, CDR2 SVGAGI. Trimming left V 8 bases short and J 5 bases short, with 19 bases between. The CDR3 sequence: CASVDVGWAYQPQHF. CDR3 nucleotides: TGTGCCAGCGTAGATGTGGGGTGGGCCTATCAGCCCCAGCATTTT.

There are a few counts of this clone. The chain carries TRBV18 and TRBJ1-2, with 8 bases aligning to TRBD1. Losses at the gene ends were 4 bases for V and 4 bases for J; bases not matched to a gene: 8. This CDR3 has 15 amino acids. Germline values: CDR1 KGHSH, CDR2 LQKENI. The CDR3 loop reads CASSHGTGLLYGYTF. The CDR3 coding sequence is TGTGCCAGCTCACATGGGACAGGACTCCTCTATGGCTACACCTTC. The full variable domain, completed using reference TRBV18 and TRBJ1-2, is NAGVMQNPRHLVRRRGQEARLRCSPMKGHSHVYWYRQLPEEGLKFMVYLQKENIIDESGMPKERFSAEFPKEGPSILRIQQVVRGDSAAYFCASSHGTGLLYGYTFGSGTRLTVV.

This clone was seen once. V usage is TRBV7-6 and J usage is TRBJ1-5; D unclear. The V end lost 2 bases, the J end lost 0 bases, and 8 bases lay between the germline ends. Germline V lookup: CDR1 SGHVS, CDR2 FNYEAQ. The CDR3 runs 15 residues. The CDR3 loop reads CASSLNSGSNQPQHF. The CDR3 DNA follows: TGTGCCAGCAGCTTAAATTCTGGTAGCAATCAGCCCCAGCATTTT.

The chain recombines TRBV7-2 with TRBJ1-6; D is ambiguous. This CDR3 is built from 15 residues. The V gene lost 5 bases and the J gene lost 12 bases, with 20 bases spanning the gap. Germline values: CDR1 SGHTA, CDR2 FQGNSA. The CDR3 coding sequence is TGTGCCAGCAGCCCGTTCGTGGCCGGCTTGGAACCCCTCCACTTT. It codes for CASSPFVAGLEPLHF. The variable domain in full, with the rest retrieved from reference TRBV7-2 and TRBJ1-6, is GAGVSQSPSNKVTEKGKDVELRCDPISGHTALYWYRQSLGQGLEFLIYFQGNSAPDKSGLPSDRFSAERTGGSVSTLTIQRTQQEDSAVYLCASSPFVAGLEPLHFGNGTRLTVT.

The chain joins TRBV27 to TRBJ1-6, with unresolved D. Germline V gene lookup returns CDR1 MNHEY and CDR2 SMNVEV (reference sequence). CDR3 size: 13 residues. Deletions cut 7 bases from V and 4 bases from J, with 8 bases between. The CDR3 nucleotides are TGTGCCAGCATGAAATTTTATAATTCACCCCTCCACTTT. It yields the protein CASMKFYNSPLHF.

The chain links TRBV3-1 (or the pseudogene TRBV3-2) to TRBJ1-4; D is undetermined. The CDR3 extends over 15 amino acids. Germline V gene sequence: CDR1 LGHDT, CDR2 YNNKEL (reference sequence). V shed 0 bases and J shed 0 bases, with 5 bases lying between them. CDR3 region: CASSQEGATNEKLFF. The CDR3, as DNA: TGTGCCAGCAGCCAAGAGGGAGCAACTAATGAAAAACTGTTTTTT.

This clone is deemed medium-sized. This chain connects TRBV6-4 to TRBJ2-1; TRBD1 agrees at 11 bases. The ends lost 2 bases at V and 6 bases at J; junction bases unmatched: 0. Germline assignment: CDR1 MRHNA and CDR2 SNTAGT. This CDR3 contains 14 residues. The CDR3 is CASSDGTGGNEQFF. In DNA form, the CDR3 reads TGTGCCAGCAGTGACGGGACAGGGGGCAATGAGCAGTTCTTC.

The chain employs TRBV6-4 and TRBJ2-7; TRBD1 might be the D (5 bases). CDR1 and CDR2 (germline): MRHNA, SNTAGT. With 5 bases removed from V and 5 bases from J, the gap between germline ends came to 13 bases. CDR3 length equals 13 residues. The CDR3 is CASSQTLGDEQYF. CDR3 DNA sequence: TGTGCCAGCAGTCAGACCCTAGGGGACGAGCAGTACTTC.

The chain combines TRBV12-5 with TRBJ1-2; D is ambiguous. From germline, CDR1 is LGHNT and CDR2 FRNRAP. The length of the CDR3 is 14 residues. V lost 1 base and J lost 6, with 12 bases in between. For the CDR3, the DNA is TGTGCTAGTGGTTTGGAAGCTGGGGTGGATGGCTACACCTTC. This codes for CASGLEAGVDGYTF.